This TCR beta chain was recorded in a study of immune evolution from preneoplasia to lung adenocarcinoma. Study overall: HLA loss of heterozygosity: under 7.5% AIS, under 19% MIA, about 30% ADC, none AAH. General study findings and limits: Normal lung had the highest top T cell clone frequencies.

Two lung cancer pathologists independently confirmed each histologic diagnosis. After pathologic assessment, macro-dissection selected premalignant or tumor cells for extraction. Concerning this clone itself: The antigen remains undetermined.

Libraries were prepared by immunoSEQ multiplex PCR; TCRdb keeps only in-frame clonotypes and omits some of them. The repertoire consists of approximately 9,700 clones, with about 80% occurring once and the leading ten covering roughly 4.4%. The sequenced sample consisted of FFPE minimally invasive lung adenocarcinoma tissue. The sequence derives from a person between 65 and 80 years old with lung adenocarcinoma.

The DNA for the CDR3 is TGTGCCAGCAGTCGACAGGGGGCATATGGATCACCCCTCCACTTT. Translating gives CASSRQGAYGSPLHF. This sequence joins TRBV6-5 and TRBJ1-6; 10 bases agree with TRBD1. The CDR3 totals 15 residues. Unmatched junction bases numbered 8, after V lost 5 bases and J lost 10 bases. Per the germline V gene, CDR1 is MNHEY and CDR2 is SVGAGI.